Listed below are T cell receptor beta chains from one sample, sequenced in a study of shared clonotypes between healthy human individuals. The assay was immunoSEQ multiplex PCR, and TCRdb's table has in-frame clones only and misses some. The sample comprises about a million clones, about 80% of which are singletons, and 0.7% to 0.95% rests with the top ten. The sample was memory CD4+ T cells from PBMCs. These receptors all come from a man aged 18 to 29 in good health. Some clones in this sample may be carry-over from other donors' samples. The CDR3 runs from the conserved cysteine through the conserved F or W. The D gene is left open where the match is weak. Expanded clones are given a class, and other clones once, few, many or no size at all.

V gene: TRBV14; D gene: NA; clone size: few; J gene: TRBJ2-7; CDR3 protein: CASSLSSYEQYF; CDR3 DNA: TGTGCCAGCAGCCTAAGCTCCTACGAGCAGTACTTC
V gene: TRBV30; D gene: TRBD1; clone size: NA; J gene: TRBJ2-7; CDR3 protein: CAWSGQGSEQYF; CDR3 DNA: TGTGCCTGGAGTGGACAGGGGAGCGAGCAGTACTTC
V gene: TRBV9; D gene: NA; clone size: NA; J gene: TRBJ1-1; CDR3 protein: CASGRDTEAFF; CDR3 DNA: TGTGCCAGCGGGCGGGACACTGAAGCTTTCTTT
V gene: TRBV30; D gene: TRBD2; clone size: NA; J gene: TRBJ2-3; CDR3 protein: CAWSPGTSGRARNTDTQYF; CDR3 DNA: TGTGCCTGGAGTCCCGGGACTAGCGGGAGGGCCCGAAACACAGATACGCAGTATTTT
V gene: TRBV5-1; D gene: TRBD1; clone size: few; J gene: TRBJ1-2; CDR3 protein: CASSLGQGATYGYTF; CDR3 DNA: TGCGCCAGCAGCCTAGGACAGGGGGCCACCTATGGCTACACCTTC
V gene: TRBV10-3; D gene: NA; clone size: NA; J gene: TRBJ1-2; CDR3 protein: CAISEGGGYGYTF; CDR3 DNA: TGTGCCATCAGTGAAGGGGGTGGCTATGGCTACACCTTC
V gene: TRBV6-1; D gene: NA; clone size: NA; J gene: TRBJ2-1; CDR3 protein: CASSDGSVSYNEQFF; CDR3 DNA: TGTGCCAGCAGTGACGGTTCGGTCTCCTACAATGAGCAGTTCTTC
V gene: TRBV6-1; D gene: TRBD1; clone size: NA; J gene: TRBJ1-1; CDR3 protein: CASSQGQGGYGFF; CDR3 DNA: TGTGCCAGCAGCCAAGGACAGGGAGGGTATGGTTTCTTT
V gene: TRBV4-1; D gene: NA; clone size: NA; J gene: TRBJ2-3; CDR3 protein: CASSQDYGPGLGSTDTQYF; CDR3 DNA: TGCGCCAGCAGCCAAGATTATGGGCCAGGGTTAGGGAGCACAGATACGCAGTATTTT
V gene: TRBV11-2; D gene: TRBD2; clone size: NA; J gene: TRBJ2-2; CDR3 protein: CASSFSGTGGELFF; CDR3 DNA: TGTGCCAGCAGCTTCAGCGGGACTGGCGGGGAGCTGTTTTTT
V gene: TRBV7-3; D gene: NA; clone size: NA; J gene: TRBJ1-1; CDR3 protein: CASSAQGGTEAFF; CDR3 DNA: TGTGCCAGCAGCGCCCAAGGGGGGACTGAAGCTTTCTTT
V gene: TRBV5-1; D gene: TRBD2; clone size: NA; J gene: TRBJ2-2; CDR3 protein: CASSPTSGRVTGELFF; CDR3 DNA: TGCGCCAGCAGCCCGACTAGCGGGAGGGTCACCGGGGAGCTGTTTTTT
V gene: TRBV18; D gene: NA; clone size: NA; J gene: TRBJ1-2; CDR3 protein: CASSPPLVSGYGYTF; CDR3 DNA: TGTGCCAGCTCACCACCGTTAGTGTCCGGCTATGGCTACACCTTC
V gene: TRBV19; D gene: TRBD2; clone size: once; J gene: TRBJ2-7; CDR3 protein: CASSTQLAGAYEQYF; CDR3 DNA: TGTGCCAGTAGTACACAACTAGCGGGGGCCTACGAGCAGTACTTC
V gene: TRBV15; D gene: NA; clone size: NA; J gene: TRBJ1-1; CDR3 protein: CATSRVYRSTEAFF; CDR3 DNA: TGTGCCACCAGCAGAGTTTACAGGTCAACTGAAGCTTTCTTT
V gene: TRBV19; D gene: NA; clone size: few; J gene: TRBJ2-3; CDR3 protein: CASRKASAGTDTQYF; CDR3 DNA: TGTGCCAGTAGAAAAGCTAGCGCCGGCACAGATACGCAGTATTTT
V gene: TRBV6-6; D gene: NA; clone size: once; J gene: TRBJ1-1; CDR3 protein: CASTLAGGTEAFF; CDR3 DNA: TGTGCCAGCACATTAGCTGGGGGCACTGAAGCTTTCTTT
V gene: TRBV6-1; D gene: NA; clone size: NA; J gene: TRBJ1-1; CDR3 protein: CASSADAGTEAFF; CDR3 DNA: TGTGCCAGCAGTGCGGACGCGGGTACTGAAGCTTTCTTT
V gene: TRBV5-1; D gene: TRBD2; clone size: once; J gene: TRBJ2-1; CDR3 protein: CASSTGTSGNEQFF; CDR3 DNA: TGCGCCAGCAGCACAGGGACTAGCGGCAATGAGCAGTTCTTC
V gene: TRBV9; D gene: TRBD2; clone size: NA; J gene: TRBJ2-7; CDR3 protein: CASSKSRRLADSYEQYF; CDR3 DNA: TGTGCCAGCAGTAAAAGTAGACGGCTAGCGGATTCCTACGAGCAGTACTTC
V gene: TRBV7-3; D gene: TRBD1; clone size: NA; J gene: TRBJ1-1; CDR3 protein: CASSEGAITEAFF; CDR3 DNA: TGTGCCAGCAGCGAGGGGGCGATAACTGAAGCTTTCTTT
V gene: TRBV2; D gene: NA; clone size: many; J gene: TRBJ1-4; CDR3 protein: CASRESGASNEKLFF; CDR3 DNA: TGTGCCAGTAGAGAATCAGGGGCTTCTAATGAAAAACTGTTTTTT
V gene: TRBV6-6; D gene: NA; clone size: NA; J gene: TRBJ1-2; CDR3 protein: CASSFWEERTF; CDR3 DNA: TGTGCCAGCAGTTTCTGGGAAGAACGGACCTTC
V gene: TRBV7-2; D gene: NA; clone size: NA; J gene: TRBJ1-2; CDR3 protein: CASSLGGLAGYTF; CDR3 DNA: TGTGCCAGCAGCTTAGGAGGGTTAGCGGGCTACACCTTC
V gene: TRBV29-1; D gene: TRBD2; clone size: NA; J gene: TRBJ2-1; CDR3 protein: CSVEGGLPYNEQFF; CDR3 DNA: TGCAGCGTTGAGGGGGGACTACCATACAATGAGCAGTTCTTC
V gene: TRBV5-1; D gene: NA; clone size: few; J gene: TRBJ2-6; CDR3 protein: CASQFPGANVLTF; CDR3 DNA: TGCGCCAGCCAATTTCCTGGGGCCAACGTCCTGACTTTC
V gene: TRBV2; D gene: TRBD1; clone size: NA; J gene: TRBJ1-5; CDR3 protein: CASSGGTGGNQPQHF; CDR3 DNA: TGTGCCAGCAGTGGCGGGACAGGGGGCAATCAGCCCCAGCATTTT
V gene: TRBV7-2; D gene: TRBD2; clone size: NA; J gene: TRBJ2-7; CDR3 protein: CASSVGLAGYYEQYF; CDR3 DNA: TGTGCCAGCAGCGTAGGACTAGCGGGATACTACGAGCAGTACTTC
V gene: TRBV28; D gene: NA; clone size: NA; J gene: TRBJ2-1; CDR3 protein: CASSPGLSSYNEQFF; CDR3 DNA: TGTGCCAGCAGTCCGGGACTCAGCTCCTACAATGAGCAGTTCTTC
V gene: TRBV6-6; D gene: TRBD2; clone size: few; J gene: TRBJ2-7; CDR3 protein: CASSYVSAGEPEQYF; CDR3 DNA: TGTGCCAGCAGTTACGTCTCGGCGGGAGAACCCGAGCAGTACTTC
V gene: TRBV2; D gene: NA; clone size: NA; J gene: TRBJ2-3; CDR3 protein: CASISTTNTQYF; CDR3 DNA: TGTGCCAGCATCTCAACCACGAATACGCAGTATTTT
V gene: TRBV11-2; D gene: TRBD2; clone size: NA; J gene: TRBJ2-5; CDR3 protein: CASSPGGSSGIGETQYF; CDR3 DNA: TGTGCCAGCAGCCCCGGGGGGAGTAGCGGGATTGGAGAGACCCAGTACTTC
V gene: TRBV19; D gene: NA; clone size: NA; J gene: TRBJ2-3; CDR3 protein: CASSYGPQTDTQYF; CDR3 DNA: TGTGCCAGTAGTTACGGGCCTCAGACAGATACGCAGTATTTT
V gene: TRBV2; D gene: NA; clone size: NA; J gene: TRBJ2-1; CDR3 protein: CASTPTMMGGFF; CDR3 DNA: TGTGCCAGCACTCCTACTATGATGGGGGGGTTCTTC
V gene: TRBV18; D gene: TRBD1; clone size: once; J gene: TRBJ2-5; CDR3 protein: CASSRGTGAFQETQYF; CDR3 DNA: TGTGCCAGCTCTCGCGGGACAGGAGCCTTCCAAGAGACCCAGTACTTC
V gene: TRBV27; D gene: NA; clone size: many; J gene: TRBJ2-2; CDR3 protein: CASSLGGRLTGELFF; CDR3 DNA: TGTGCCAGCAGTTTGGGGGGGCGACTCACCGGGGAGCTGTTTTTT